This T cell receptor beta chain was obtained from a study of T cells in Graves' hyperthyroidism and ophthalmopathy (dated by TCRdb to the late 2010s). Background on the whole study: Peripheral blood samples were taken at initial diagnosis, before any treatment was given. To identify TCR V-J signatures that set the groups apart, the researchers used a discovery cohort of about a hundred patients, made up of 40 to 45 with Graves' ophthalmopathy and some 58 with stable Graves' hyperthyroidism. Prospective prediction of ophthalmopathy was tested in an independent validation cohort of some 20 hyperthyroidism patients and 15 to 17 patients who later progressed to ophthalmopathy. The roughly 100 discovery patients were divided at random into training and test sets in a 7:3 ratio. Thyroid tissue and blood T-cell repertoires from about 6 Graves' hyperthyroidism patients were also compared in the study. After blood sampling, hyperthyroidism patients were treated with methimazole at a starting dose of 30 mg daily, and ophthalmopathy patients were treated with high-dose intravenous methylprednisolone. The paper reports TCR Vbeta CDR3 sequencing of approximately 130 peripheral blood samples: approximately 41 ophthalmopathy, fewer than 80 hyperthyroidism and 17 progressor patients. Summary of the overall study and its limitations: Most expanded thyroid clonotypes (frequency above 0.001) were also detected in blood, suggesting blood repertoires may reflect thyroid immune responses. Sample size was not statistically predetermined, and investigators were not blinded to group allocation. In validation, progression to ophthalmopathy was predicted by the model with 70.59% sensitivity and 72.22% specificity, a median of roughly six months before onset. In cross-validation, a model built on a 13 V-J signature told ophthalmopathy apart from stable hyperthyroidism with 87.88% sensitivity and around 84% specificity, and in testing the same model reached 80%/75%.

This clonotype was detected ten times or more. Its antigen target is currently unknown. No clone much larger than this one lies a single base away; base qualities are absent. Amplification of TCR beta CDR3 regions was carried out from RNA transcripts. A first-round RT-PCR of the TCR CDR3 used the HTBI primer set with the Qiagen OneStep RT-PCR kit. Libraries were constructed in a second round of multiplex PCR, after which size selection and purification were carried out. The libraries were sequenced on an Illumina HiSeq2000 using paired-end 100 bp reads. From the authors' description of their analysis: SOAPnuke was used to process the raw data, throwing out any read that contained adapters or uncalled bases, had a mean Phred below 15, or lacked an exact constant-primer or identifier match. High-quality paired reads were merged with COPE v1.2.5, and unique nucleotide sequences were defined as clonotypes. Clonotypes were aligned to IMGT TRBV, TRBD and TRBJ reference segments using MiTCR v1.1. Only V-J combinations with frequency above 0.0001, covering about 99% of repertoires, were analysed. A TCS score was defined as the ratio between F50 (clonal expansion) and ExV (chaos), using BLOSUM62-based TCRdist between CDR3 peptides within each V-J. Welch's t-statistics and random forest reduced 500 to 650 V-J features to 10 to 15, which were used in a naive Bayes classifier (R e1071). Through fastp at Q25 and MiXCR, TCRdb rebuilt clones from the public reads, retaining in-frame beta chains. Each entry is one CDR3 protein sequence, shown with its most common DNA and genes. TCRdb, not the authors, supplied the V and J calls. Present in this sample are about 360,000 distinct CDR3 sequences, 13% of which were seen just once. The ten largest clones add up to 9.2% of the sample.

In the germline V gene, CDR1 corresponds to SGHVS and CDR2 to FQNEAQ. CDR3 length: 16 amino acids, cysteine to phenylalanine. Just the 48-base CDR3 DNA is kept, in frame starting at base 1. V is pared back by 5 bases and J by 6 bases, with 21 bases lying between the germline termini. Stable Graves' hyperthyroidism was defined as no progression to ophthalmopathy during 18 months of follow-up. The hyperthyroidism patients were between 18 and 65 years old and newly diagnosed, with a disease duration of less than 2 months. Patients with uncontrolled infections, other autoimmune diseases, pregnancy or lactation were excluded. Diagnoses relied on clinical symptoms, serum thyroxine and TRAb, thyroid ultrasound and orbital computed tomography. Ficoll-Paque density gradient centrifugation was used to isolate PBMCs from 8.5 to 10 ml of fresh peripheral blood. Total RNA was extracted with Trizol reagent, and quality was checked on an Agilent 2100 Bioanalyzer.

The clonotype comes from a woman aged 18-29 years with Graves' hyperthyroidism. Recombination connected TRBV7-8 to TRBJ2-3; the D gene is perhaps TRBD2, from 5 matching bases. Material for sequencing was blood. The DNA is as follows: TGTGCCAGCAGCCAAAGTGCGTTCGGCTCGGGGGATACGCAGTATTTT. Its translation is CASSQSAFGSGDTQYF. With the rest looked up from the reference TRBV7-8 and TRBJ2-3 genes rather than sequenced, the full variable domain is GAGVSQSPRYKVAKRGQDVALRCDPISGHVSLFWYQQALGQGPEFLTYFQNEAQLDKSGLPSDRFFAERPEGSVSTLKIQRTQQEDSAVYLCASSQSAFGSGDTQYFGPGTRLTVL.